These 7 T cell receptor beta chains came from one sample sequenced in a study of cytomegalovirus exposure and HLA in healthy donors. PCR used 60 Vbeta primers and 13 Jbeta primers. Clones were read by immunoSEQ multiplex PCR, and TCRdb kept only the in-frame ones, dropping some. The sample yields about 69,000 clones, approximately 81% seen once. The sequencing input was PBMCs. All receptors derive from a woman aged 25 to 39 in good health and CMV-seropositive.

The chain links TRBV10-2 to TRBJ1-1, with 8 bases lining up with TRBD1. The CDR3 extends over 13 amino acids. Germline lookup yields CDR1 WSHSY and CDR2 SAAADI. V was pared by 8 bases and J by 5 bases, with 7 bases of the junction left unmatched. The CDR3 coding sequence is TGCGCCAGCGGTCCACAGGGGGGGACTGAAGCTTTCTTT. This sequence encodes CASGPQGGTEAFF.

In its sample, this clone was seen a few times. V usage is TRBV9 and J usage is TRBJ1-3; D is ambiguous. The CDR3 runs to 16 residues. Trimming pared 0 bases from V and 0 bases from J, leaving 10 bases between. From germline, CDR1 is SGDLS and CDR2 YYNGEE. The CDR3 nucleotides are TGTGCCAGCAGCGTAGATGTGGCGGTCTCTGGAAACACCATATATTTT. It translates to CASSVDVAVSGNTIYF.

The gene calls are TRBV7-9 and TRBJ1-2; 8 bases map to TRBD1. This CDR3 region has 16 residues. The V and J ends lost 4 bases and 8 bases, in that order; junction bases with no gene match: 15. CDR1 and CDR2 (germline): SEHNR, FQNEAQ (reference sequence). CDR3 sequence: CASSSTKISGGGGYTF. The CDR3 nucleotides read TGTGCCAGCAGCTCGACCAAAATCTCAGGGGGCGGAGGCTACACCTTC.

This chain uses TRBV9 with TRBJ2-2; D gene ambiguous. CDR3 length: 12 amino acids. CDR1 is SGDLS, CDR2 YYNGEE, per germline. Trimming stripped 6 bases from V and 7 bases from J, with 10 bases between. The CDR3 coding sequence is TGTGCCAGCAACGGCCCAGGCGGGGAGCTGTTTTTT. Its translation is CASNGPGGELFF. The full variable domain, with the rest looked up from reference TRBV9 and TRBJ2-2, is DSGVTQTPKHLITATGQRVTLRCSPRSGDLSVYWYQQSLDQGLQFLIQYYNGEERAKGNILERFSAQQFPDLHSELNLSSLELGDSALYFCASNGPGGELFFGEGSRLTVL.

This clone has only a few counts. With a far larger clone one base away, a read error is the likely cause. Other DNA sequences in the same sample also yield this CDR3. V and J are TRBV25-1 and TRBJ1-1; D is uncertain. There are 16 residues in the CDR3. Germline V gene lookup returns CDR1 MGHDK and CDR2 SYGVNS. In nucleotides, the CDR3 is TGTGCCAGCAGTGAATCCCTCGAGGGAACCCTCACTGAAGCTTTTTTT. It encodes CASSESLEGTLTEAFF.

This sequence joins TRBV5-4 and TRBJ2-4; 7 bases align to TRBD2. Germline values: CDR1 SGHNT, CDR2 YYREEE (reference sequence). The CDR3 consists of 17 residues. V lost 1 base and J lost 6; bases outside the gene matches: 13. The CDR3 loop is CASSLTPSAGAGNIQYF. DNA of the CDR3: TGTGCCAGCAGCTTGACCCCCTCTGCGGGAGCGGGAAACATTCAGTACTTC.

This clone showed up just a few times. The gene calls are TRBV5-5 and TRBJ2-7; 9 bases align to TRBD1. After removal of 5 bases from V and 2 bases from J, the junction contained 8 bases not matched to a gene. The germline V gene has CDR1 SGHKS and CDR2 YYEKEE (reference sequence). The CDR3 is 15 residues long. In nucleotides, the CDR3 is TGTGCCAGCAGTTATGCGGACAGGGGAACCTACGAGCAGTACTTC. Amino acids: CASSYADRGTYEQYF.